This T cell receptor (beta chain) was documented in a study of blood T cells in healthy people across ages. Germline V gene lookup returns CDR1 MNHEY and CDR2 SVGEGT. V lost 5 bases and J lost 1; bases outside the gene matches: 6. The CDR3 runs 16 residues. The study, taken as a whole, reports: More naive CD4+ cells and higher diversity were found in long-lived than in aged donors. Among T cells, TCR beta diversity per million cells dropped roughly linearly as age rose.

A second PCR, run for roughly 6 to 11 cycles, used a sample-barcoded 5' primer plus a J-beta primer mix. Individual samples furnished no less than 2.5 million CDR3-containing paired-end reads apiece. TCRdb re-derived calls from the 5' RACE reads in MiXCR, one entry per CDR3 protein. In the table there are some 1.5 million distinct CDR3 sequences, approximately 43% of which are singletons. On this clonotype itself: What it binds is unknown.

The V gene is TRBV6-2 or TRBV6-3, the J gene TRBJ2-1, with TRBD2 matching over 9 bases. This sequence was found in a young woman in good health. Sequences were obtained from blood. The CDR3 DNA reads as TGTGCCAGCAGTCCGAACCTAGCGGGATCCTACAATGAGCAGTTCTTC. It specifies CASSPNLAGSYNEQFF.